This is a list of T cell receptor beta chains from one sample in a study of cytomegalovirus exposure and HLA in healthy donors. Some clones are missing from TCRdb's copy, which holds only in-frame ones; the method was immunoSEQ multiplex PCR. The repertoire holds about 270,000 clones, with about 86% as singletons. The sample consisted of PBMCs. The receptors derive from a woman younger than 30 in good health and CMV-seronegative. Both conserved end residues are part of each CDR3. D genes are given only for firm matches. Clone sizes are given selectively: once, few, many, or a class where the clone is expanded.

d_call,v_call,j_call,clone_size,cdr3_nt,cdr3_aa
-,TRBV5-4,TRBJ2-7,-,TGTGCCAGCAGCTTGCAGGGGTTGTACGAGCAGTACTTC,CASSLQGLYEQYF
-,TRBV27,TRBJ2-2,-,TGTGCCAGCAGTCCCATCGGCACCGGGGAGCTGTTTTTT,CASSPIGTGELFF
TRBD1,TRBV7-6,TRBJ1-4,few,TGTGCCAGCAGCCAGGGGACAGGGGGAGAAAAACTGTTTTTT,CASSQGTGGEKLFF
-,TRBV5-1,TRBJ2-2,-,TGCGCCAGCACCCTCCAGGGGACCGGGGAGCTGTTTTTT,CASTLQGTGELFF
TRBD2,TRBV28,TRBJ2-7,once,TGTGCCAGCAGTGGATGGACTAGCGGGACCTACGAGCAGTACTTC,CASSGWTSGTYEQYF
-,TRBV10-3,TRBJ1-2,-,TGTGCCATCAACCCGACCGGGAACTATGGCTACACCTTC,CAINPTGNYGYTF
TRBD1,TRBV5-6,TRBJ1-2,-,TGTGCCAGCAGCTTGATTCAGGGGGTTAACTATGGCTACACCTTC,CASSLIQGVNYGYTF
-,TRBV2,TRBJ2-1,once,TGTGCCAGGGCGGACAATGAGCAGTTCTTC,CARADNEQFF
TRBD1,TRBV9,TRBJ1-2,-,TGTGCCAGCAGCGTAGCGGGGGACAGGGAATTTTCGGGCTACACCTTC,CASSVAGDREFSGYTF
-,TRBV29-1,TRBJ1-1,-,TGCAGCGCTACTCTACTTAACACTGAAGCTTTCTTT,CSATLLNTEAFF
-,TRBV11-3,TRBJ2-1,-,TGTGCCAGCAGCCCCGGGAGAAGAGGTGAGCAGTTCTTC,CASSPGRRGEQFF
-,TRBV11-2,TRBJ2-7,-,TGTGCCAGCAGCTTAGGTCGTAATACCTACGAGCAGTACTTC,CASSLGRNTYEQYF
TRBD1,TRBV28,TRBJ2-7,-,TGTGCCAGCACCACAGGGCAGGGGGCCTACGAGCAGTACTTC,CASTTGQGAYEQYF
-,TRBV7-2,TRBJ1-2,-,TGTGCCAGCAGCCTCGGGTTTGAAGGCTACACCTTC,CASSLGFEGYTF
TRBD1,TRBV6-6,TRBJ1-6,many,TGTGCCAGCAGACCCCCGGGACAGGATAACTCACCCCTCCACTTT,CASRPPGQDNSPLHF
-,TRBV12-5,TRBJ1-1,-,TGTGCTAGTGGTTTGGTACGGGGGAGCACTGAAGCTTTCTTT,CASGLVRGSTEAFF
TRBD1,TRBV7-2,TRBJ2-7,-,TGTGCCAGCAGCTCCGGACAGGGGGGGAAGGGTAGGTACGAGCAGTACTTC,CASSSGQGGKGRYEQYF
TRBD1,TRBV28,TRBJ2-3,-,TGTGCCAGCAGTAGGACAGGGTATAAGGAAATCGGTCCAGATACGCAGTATTTT,CASSRTGYKEIGPDTQYF
TRBD2,TRBV6-1,TRBJ2-1,-,TGTGCCAGCAGTGGGGTAGGACGGGGGGTAAGCTCCTACAATGAGCAGTTCTTC,CASSGVGRGVSSYNEQFF